Below are 9 T cell receptor beta chains sequenced from a single sample in a study of shared clonotypes between healthy human individuals. The repertoire was sequenced with immunoSEQ multiplex PCR; TCRdb's copy has only in-frame clones and lacks some. Of over 1.5 million clones in the sample, roughly 98% were seen once. Sequencing input: naive CD4+ T cells sorted from blood. Regarding subset: CD45RA+ positively selected. The origin of the receptors is a man under 40 in good health.

This chain uses TRBV19 with TRBJ2-5; possible D gene TRBD1, 5 bases. CDR1 and CDR2 from the germline V gene are LNHDA and SQIVND (reference sequence). This CDR3 contains 18 residues. Between the trimmed V and J ends, which lost 3 bases and 2 bases, there was a span of 22 bases. CDR3 in DNA: TGTGCCAGTAGTATCGGACGCTTCACAGGACAACAGCAAGAGACCCAGTACTTC. This sequence encodes CASSIGRFTGQQQETQYF.

As concerns this clone: The identical CDR3 is also encoded by other nucleotide sequences in the sample. V is TRBV19 and J is TRBJ2-1; D could derive from TRBD1 or TRBD2 (6 bases each). The germline V gene encodes CDR1 LNHDA and CDR2 SQIVND (reference sequence). The CDR3 sequence is 11 residues long. Deletions cut 11 bases from V and 6 bases from J, with 11 bases between. This chain's CDR3 is CASKGGNEQFF. As DNA, the CDR3 is TGTGCCTCCAAGGGGGGCAATGAGCAGTTCTTC.

This clone was seen once. The J gene is TRBJ1-1, the V gene TRBV10-3; 7 positions agree with TRBD1. V shed 3 bases, J shed 4 bases, and the junction held 5 bases outside the gene matches. In germline, CDR1 is ENHRY, CDR2 SYGVKD. There are 14 residues in the CDR3. The CDR3, as DNA: TGTGCCATCAGTGACAGGGGGGAGTTCACTGAAGCTTTCTTT. Its protein product is CAISDRGEFTEAFF.

This chain uses TRBV10-2 with TRBJ2-1; 8 nucleotides line up with TRBD2. Germline V gives CDR1 WSHSY, CDR2 SAAADI. The CDR3 covers 14 residues. Trimming took 5 bases from V and 12 from J; bases not matched to a gene: 12. CDR3 DNA: TGCGCCAGCAGTAATCTTCGGGAGGGCCGGAGGCAGTTCTTC. Protein: CASSNLREGRRQFF.

In the case of this clone: Other DNA sequences from this sample encode an identical CDR3 as well. The chain is built from TRBV2 and TRBJ2-2, with D perhaps matching TRBD2 (5 bases). There are 14 residues in the CDR3. Germline V gives CDR1 SNHLY, CDR2 FYNNEI. V dropped 4 bases and J dropped 1 base, with 7 bases sitting between them. The CDR3 DNA is TGTGCCAGCAGTGTTGCGGGGAACACCGGGGAGCTGTTTTTT. Its translation is CASSVAGNTGELFF. Together with reference TRBV2 and TRBJ2-2, the CDR3 gives the full variable domain: EPEVTQTPSHQVTQMGQEVILRCVPISNHLYFYWYRQILGQKVEFLVSFYNNEISEKSEIFDDQFSVERPDGSNFTLKIRSTKLEDSAMYFCASSVAGNTGELFFGEGSRLTVL.

The chain has TRBV28 and TRBJ1-2, with D unclear. The CDR3 extends over 14 amino acids. Trimming pared 6 bases from V and 3 bases from J, leaving 14 bases between. Germline CDR1 reads MDHEN; CDR2 reads SYDVKM. CDR3 nucleotides: TGTGCCAGCAGAAGATTAGGACTGCACTATGGCTACACCTTC. Protein product: CASRRLGLHYGYTF.

J is TRBJ2-2 and V is TRBV5-1; 7 nucleotides agree with TRBD2. With 3 bases clipped from V and 3 bases from J, the junction kept 5 bases outside the gene matches. Germline CDR1 and CDR2: SGHRS and YFSETQ. This CDR3 spans 15 amino acids. For the CDR3, the DNA is TGCGCCAGCAGCTGGAGCGGGACCGACACCGGGGAGCTGTTTTTT. It codes for CASSWSGTDTGELFF. The variable domain in full, with the rest retrieved from reference TRBV5-1 and TRBJ2-2, is KAGVTQTPRYLIKTRGQQVTLSCSPISGHRSVSWYQQTPGQGLQFLFEYFSETQRNKGNFPGRFSGRQFSNSRSEMNVSTLELGDSALYLCASSWSGTDTGELFFGEGSRLTVL.

This chain connects TRBV7-6 to TRBJ2-2, with 13 bases that match TRBD2. The CDR3 consists of 17 residues. The ends lost 4 bases at V and 7 bases at J; junction bases unmatched: 9. CDR1 is SGHVS, CDR2 FNYEAQ, per germline. The CDR3 DNA reads TGTGCCAGCAGCTCAATTGGGAGACTAGCGGGAGGCGGGGAGCTGTTTTTT. It encodes CASSSIGRLAGGGELFF. The full variable domain, in which reference TRBV7-6 and TRBJ2-2 provide the parts outside the CDR3, is GAGVSQSPRYKVTKRGQDVALRCDPISGHVSLYWYRQALGQGPEFLTYFNYEAQQDKSGLPNDRFSAERPEGSISTLTIQRTEQRDSAMYRCASSSIGRLAGGGELFFGEGSRLTVL.

CDR3 coding DNA: TGTGCCAGCAGCGTAATGCGGGAGGGACTCGGGGAGCTGTTTTTT. This gives the protein CASSVMREGLGELFF. V and J are TRBV9 and TRBJ2-2, with 9 positions matching TRBD2. CDR1 and CDR2 from the germline V gene are SGDLS and YYNGEE. With 1 base clipped from V and 7 bases from J, the junction kept 5 bases outside the gene matches. This CDR3 spans 15 amino acids.